This note documents a single T cell receptor (beta chain) sequence. The same CDR3 arises from other DNA sequences in this sample as well. V was pared by 0 bases and J by 2 bases, with 1 base of the junction left unmatched. Germline values: CDR1 SGHRS, CDR2 YFSETQ. There are 14 residues in the CDR3. The data stem from a study of blood T cell repertoires in COVID-19. Study-level information: From the United States, Italy and Spain came samples of acute and convalescent COVID-19. T cells, B-cell-depleted T cells, or PBMCs supplied cDNA or gDNA.

Original processing notes: Reference gene primer amplification yielded estimated nucleated cell counts. Sequencing used immunoSEQ multiplex PCR; TCRdb keeps in-frame clones, though not all of them. That table furnishes V, J and clone size, whereas the DNA furnished D and trimming. In the table there are a few hundred thousand clones, about 88% of which are singletons. This receptor was identified in a man aged 45 to 65 with COVID-19, enrolled during active disease. The sequenced sample was peripheral blood. The chain carries TRBV5-1 and TRBJ2-5, with 7 bases that match TRBD2. The CDR3 here is CASSLVGGQETQYF. For the CDR3, the DNA is TGCGCCAGCAGCTTGGTGGGGGGGCAAGAGACCCAGTACTTC.